The 14 T cell receptor beta chains below were found in one sample sequenced in a study of OX40 agonist ivuxolimab in advanced cancers. Library preparation was by the immunoSEQ multiplex PCR assay. Entries here come from immuneACCESS through TCRdb and include only in-frame sequences with V and J called. Some clones fail to appear in such tables; in the studies checked, an unresolved V gene covers under half of the shortfall, and the cause of the remainder is unknown. The sample table contains tens of thousands of clones; only one count was recorded for around 90% of them. Together, the top ten hold around 2.9% of the sample. The specimen comprised CD4+ or CD8+ T cells sorted from blood, sampled in a trial of the OX40 agonist ivuxolimab. These receptors all come from an adult with an advanced solid tumor such as melanoma, head and neck, liver or kidney cancer.

V gene TRBV28 combines with J gene TRBJ2-2; the match to TRBD1 covers 7 bases. Germline V gene data show CDR1 as MDHEN and CDR2 as SYDVKM. The V gene end was trimmed by 4 bases and the J gene end by 5 bases; junction bases not matched to a gene: 10. This CDR3 has 16 amino acids. The CDR3 spells CASSSWTGLGTGELFF. The CDR3 DNA is TGTGCCAGCAGTTCCTGGACAGGCTTAGGGACCGGGGAGCTGTTTTTT. Full variable domain (missing parts from reference TRBV28 and TRBJ2-2): DVKVTQSSRYLVKRTGEKVFLECVQDMDHENMFWYRQDPGLGLRLIYFSYDVKMKEKGDIPEGYSVSREKKERFSLILESASTNQTSMYLCASSSWTGLGTGELFFGEGSRLTVL.

The gene calls are TRBV5-1 and TRBJ2-1, with 7 positions matching TRBD2. The CDR3 covers 14 residues. Germline V CDR1 and CDR2: SGHRS, YFSETQ. The V segment lost 4 bases and the J segment 6 bases; nucleotides outside the gene matches: 7. The CDR3 DNA sequence: TGCGCCAGCAGCACGACTAGCTGGGGCAATGAGCAGTTCTTC. It specifies CASSTTSWGNEQFF. Based on the CDR3 plus reference TRBV5-1 and TRBJ2-1, the full variable domain is KAGVTQTPRYLIKTRGQQVTLSCSPISGHRSVSWYQQTPGQGLQFLFEYFSETQRNKGNFPGRFSGRQFSNSRSEMNVSTLELGDSALYLCASSTTSWGNEQFFGPGTRLTVL.

The CDR3 sequence: CASSLAEGIRYEQYF. The CDR3 bases are TGTGCCAGCAGCTTAGCGGAGGGGATTAGGTACGAGCAGTACTTC. The chain joins TRBV7-2 to TRBJ2-7; D is possibly TRBD2 (6 bases). The CDR3 has 15 residues. Germline CDR1 SGHTA, CDR2 FQGNSA. Trimming pared 0 bases from V and 4 bases from J, leaving 13 bases between.

This clone has only a few counts. The chain is built from TRBV5-1 and TRBJ2-7; 8 nucleotides line up with TRBD2. This CDR3 is built from 14 residues. Germline CDR1 SGHRS, CDR2 YFSETQ. After removal of 0 bases from V and 7 bases from J, the junction contained 6 bases not matched to a gene. CDR3 DNA sequence: TGCGCCAGCAGCTTGGCCACGGGAGGGCATGAGCAGTACTTC. Encoded protein: CASSLATGGHEQYF.

The rearrangement joins TRBV5-8 to TRBJ1-1; D not resolved. The CDR3 has 13 amino acids. V was cut by 4 bases and J by 1 base, with 8 bases left in between. CDR1 is SGHTS and CDR2 is YDEGEE in the germline V gene. The CDR3 protein is CASSQGGNTEAFF. As DNA, the CDR3 is TGTGCCAGCAGCCAAGGCGGGAACACTGAAGCTTTCTTT.

The V gene is TRBV5-6, the J gene TRBJ1-2, with 8 bases lining up with TRBD1. Unmatched junction bases numbered 10, after V lost 4 bases and J lost 5 bases. From germline, CDR1 is SGHDT and CDR2 YYEEEE. The CDR3 runs 15 residues. The CDR3 nucleotides are TGTGCCAGCAGCCTCCTGGACAGGGAGGGGTATGGCTACACCTTC. Protein sequence: CASSLLDREGYGYTF.

This sequence joins TRBV28 and TRBJ2-3; the D is unclear. Per the germline V gene, CDR1 is MDHEN and CDR2 is SYDVKM. CDR3 length equals 14 residues. The ends were cut back, 6 bases at V and 2 bases at J, with 12 bases in the middle. The CDR3 DNA reads as TGTGCCAGCAGCCATCCCTCACACACAGATACGCAGTATTTT. Translating gives CASSHPSHTDTQYF.

V is TRBV6-5 and J is TRBJ2-5; tentatively, D is TRBD1 or TRBD2 (5 bases each). Germline loops: CDR1 MNHEY, CDR2 SVGAGI. The CDR3 has 15 amino acids. Trimming shortened V by 6 bases and J by 4 bases, and 18 bases separated the two germline ends. CDR3 sequence (DNA): TGTGCCAGCAGGGCCGGGACGTCCCCGAGAGAGACCCAGTACTTC. Its protein is CASRAGTSPRETQYF.

The V and J genes are TRBV27 and TRBJ2-1, with D uncertain. CDR3 length: 12 residues. Germline V gene sequence: CDR1 MNHEY, CDR2 SMNVEV (reference sequence). The germline V and J ends were trimmed by 5 bases and 4 bases, with 6 bases remaining between them. The CDR3 region is CASSTLYNEQFF. The CDR3 DNA sequence: TGTGCCAGCAGTACGCTATACAATGAGCAGTTCTTC.

This chain links TRBV11-2 with TRBJ2-7; D is undetermined. The germline V gene encodes CDR1 SGHAT and CDR2 FQNNGV. The length of the CDR3 is 14 residues. Trimming left V 1 base short and J 3 bases short, with 10 bases between. The chain's CDR3 is CASSLAGGVYEQYF. CDR3 in DNA: TGTGCCAGCAGCTTAGCGGGTGGGGTCTACGAGCAGTACTTC.

This clone is a singleton in its sample. V usage is TRBV30 and J usage is TRBJ2-7; no reliable D call. The CDR3 contains 17 residues. CDR1 and CDR2 from the germline V gene are GTSNPN and SVGIG (reference sequence). V was clipped by 1 base and J by 0 bases, with 19 bases between them. CDR3 amino acids: CAWSGPLGRLGSYEQYF. The CDR3 bases are TGTGCCTGGAGTGGGCCTCTCGGGCGTTTAGGCTCCTACGAGCAGTACTTC.

The chain uses TRBV10-3 and TRBJ1-2; D is perhaps TRBD1 (6 bases). The V end lost 10 bases, the J end lost 4 bases, and 19 bases lay between the germline ends. CDR3 length: 14 amino acids. Germline V gives CDR1 ENHRY, CDR2 SYGVKD. As DNA, the CDR3 is TGTGCCAGCAATCTGGGAGGGGGACTCTATGGCTACACCTTC. Encoded protein: CASNLGGGLYGYTF.

The rearrangement uses TRBV6-1 and TRBJ1-5, with D uncertain. The CDR3 contains 16 residues. Germline CDR1 MNHNS, CDR2 SASEGT. Deletions cut 3 bases from V and 0 bases from J, with 12 bases between. CDR3 sequence: CASSDPGGLSNQPQHF. CDR3 bases: TGTGCCAGCAGTGACCCGGGCGGGCTTAGCAATCAGCCCCAGCATTTT.

The chain combines TRBV25-1 with TRBJ1-1; D unclear. The V end lost 1 base, the J end lost 1 base, and 10 bases lay between the germline ends. CDR3 length: 15 amino acids. Germline CDR1 reads MGHDK; CDR2 reads SYGVNS. The CDR3 DNA is TGTGCCAGCAGTGAATCCGGAGTTGGGAACACTGAAGCTTTCTTT. This codes for CASSESGVGNTEAFF.